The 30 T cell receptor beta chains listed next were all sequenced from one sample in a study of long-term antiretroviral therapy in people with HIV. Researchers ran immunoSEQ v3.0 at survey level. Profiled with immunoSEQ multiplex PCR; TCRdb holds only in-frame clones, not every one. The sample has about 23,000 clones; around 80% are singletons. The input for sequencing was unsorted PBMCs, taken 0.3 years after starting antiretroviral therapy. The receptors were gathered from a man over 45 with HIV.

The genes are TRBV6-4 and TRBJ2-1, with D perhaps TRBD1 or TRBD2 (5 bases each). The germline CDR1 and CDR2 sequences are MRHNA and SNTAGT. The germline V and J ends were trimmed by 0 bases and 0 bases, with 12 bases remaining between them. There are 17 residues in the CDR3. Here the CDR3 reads CASSDSREGSSYNEQFF. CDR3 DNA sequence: TGTGCCAGCAGTGACTCCCGAGAGGGGAGCTCCTACAATGAGCAGTTCTTC.

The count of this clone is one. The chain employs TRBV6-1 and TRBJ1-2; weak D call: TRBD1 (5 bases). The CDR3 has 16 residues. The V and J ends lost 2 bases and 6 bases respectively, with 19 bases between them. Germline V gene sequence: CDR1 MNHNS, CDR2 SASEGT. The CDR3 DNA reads TGTGCCAGCAGTGAATTTTGGGTTGGGCAGGGAAATGGCTACACCTTC. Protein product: CASSEFWVGQGNGYTF.

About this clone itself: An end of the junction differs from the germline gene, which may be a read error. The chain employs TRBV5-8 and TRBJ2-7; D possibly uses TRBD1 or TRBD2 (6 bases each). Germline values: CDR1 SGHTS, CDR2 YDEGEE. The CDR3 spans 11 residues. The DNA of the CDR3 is TGTGCCAGCAGCGGGGGGACACTCCATCTCTTT. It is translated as CASSGGTLHLF.

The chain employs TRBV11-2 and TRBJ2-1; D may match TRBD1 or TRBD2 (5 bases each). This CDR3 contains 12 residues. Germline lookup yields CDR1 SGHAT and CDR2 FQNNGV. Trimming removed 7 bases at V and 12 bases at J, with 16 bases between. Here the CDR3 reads CASTRDPRTQFF. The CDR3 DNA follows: TGTGCCAGCACCCGGGACCCCCGTACGCAGTTCTTC. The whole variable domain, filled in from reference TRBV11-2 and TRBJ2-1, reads EAGVAQSPRYKIIEKRQSVAFWCNPISGHATLYWYQQILGQGPKLLIQFQNNGVVDDSQLPKDRFSAERLKGVDSTLKIQPAKLEDSAVYLCASTRDPRTQFFGPGTRLTVL.

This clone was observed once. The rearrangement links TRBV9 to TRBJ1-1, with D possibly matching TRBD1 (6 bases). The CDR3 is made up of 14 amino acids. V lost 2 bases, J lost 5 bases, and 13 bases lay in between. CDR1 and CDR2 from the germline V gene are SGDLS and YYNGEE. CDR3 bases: TGTGCCAGCAGCGTGGGGGGCGGAGGAACTGAAGCTTTCTTT. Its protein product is CASSVGGGGTEAFF.

CDR3 coding DNA: TGCGCCAGCAGCCAAGTAAGTAGCGGGAGATCGAGGACCGGGGAGCTGTTTTTT. Protein: CASSQVSSGRSRTGELFF. The chain couples TRBV4-1 to TRBJ2-2; 9 nucleotides align to TRBD2. CDR1 MGHRA and CDR2 YSYEKL come from the germline V gene. V was clipped by 1 base and J by 5 bases; unmatched bases: 11. The CDR3 is 18 amino acids.

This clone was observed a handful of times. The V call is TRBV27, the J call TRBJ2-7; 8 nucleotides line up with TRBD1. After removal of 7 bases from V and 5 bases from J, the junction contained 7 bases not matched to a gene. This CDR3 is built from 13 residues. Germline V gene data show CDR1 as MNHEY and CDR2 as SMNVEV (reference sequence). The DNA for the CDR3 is TGTGCCAGCACGTTCCGGACAGGGAACGAGCAGTACTTC. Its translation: CASTFRTGNEQYF.

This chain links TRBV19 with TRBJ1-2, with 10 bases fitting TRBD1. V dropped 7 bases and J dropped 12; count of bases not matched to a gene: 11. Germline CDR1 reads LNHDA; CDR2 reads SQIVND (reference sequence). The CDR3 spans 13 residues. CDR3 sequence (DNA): TGTGCCAGTATCCTGGGGACAGGGGAGAGGGACACCTTC. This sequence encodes CASILGTGERDTF.

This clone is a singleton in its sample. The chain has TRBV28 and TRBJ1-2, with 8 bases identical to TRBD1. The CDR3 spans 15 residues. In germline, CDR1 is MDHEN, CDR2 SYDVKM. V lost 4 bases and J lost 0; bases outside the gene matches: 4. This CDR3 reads CASSSWDRSNYGYTF. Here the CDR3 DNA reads TGTGCCAGCAGTTCCTGGGACAGGTCTAACTATGGCTACACCTTC.

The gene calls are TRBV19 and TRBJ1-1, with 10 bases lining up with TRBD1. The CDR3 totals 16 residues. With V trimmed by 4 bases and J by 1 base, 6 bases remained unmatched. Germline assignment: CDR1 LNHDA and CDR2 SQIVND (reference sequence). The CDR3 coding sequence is TGTGCCAGTAGTACCCGACAGGGGGCGAAGAACACTGAAGCTTTCTTT. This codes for CASSTRQGAKNTEAFF.

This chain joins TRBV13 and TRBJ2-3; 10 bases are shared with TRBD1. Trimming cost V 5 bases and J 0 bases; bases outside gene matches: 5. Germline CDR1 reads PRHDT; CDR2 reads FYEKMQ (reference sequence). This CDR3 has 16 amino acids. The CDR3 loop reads CASSAGQGRSTDTQYF. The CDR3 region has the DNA TGTGCCAGCAGCGCGGGACAGGGGAGAAGCACAGATACGCAGTATTTT.

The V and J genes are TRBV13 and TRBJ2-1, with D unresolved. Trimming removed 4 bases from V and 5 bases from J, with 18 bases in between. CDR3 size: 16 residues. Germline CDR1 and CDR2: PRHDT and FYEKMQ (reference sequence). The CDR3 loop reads CASSSRRGFGDNEQFF. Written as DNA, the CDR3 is TGTGCCAGCAGCTCAAGGCGTGGCTTTGGGGACAATGAGCAGTTCTTC.

The CDR3 DNA is TGTGCCAGCAGCGTAGCTTCACAATCCTACGAGCAGTACTTC. Translated: CASSVASQSYEQYF. This rearrangement joins TRBV9 to TRBJ2-7; D remains ambiguous. This CDR3 comprises 14 residues. V was pared by 0 bases and J by 1 base, with 8 bases between. The V gene's germline CDR1 is SGDLS and CDR2 YYNGEE.

In DNA form, the CDR3 reads TGTGCCAGCAGCGTCGTCGGCGTATTGATCGAGAATGAGCAGTTCTTC. This sequence encodes CASSVVGVLIENEQFF. This sequence joins TRBV9 and TRBJ2-1; D is unresolved. Trimming took off 2 bases at V and 7 bases at J, with 19 bases between the two ends. CDR1 is SGDLS and CDR2 is YYNGEE in the germline V gene. CDR3 length: 16 residues.

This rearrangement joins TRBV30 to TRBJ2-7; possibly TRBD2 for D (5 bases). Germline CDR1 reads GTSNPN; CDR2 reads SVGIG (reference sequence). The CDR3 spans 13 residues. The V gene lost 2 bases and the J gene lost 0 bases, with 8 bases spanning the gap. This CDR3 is CAWSPRDSYEQYF. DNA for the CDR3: TGTGCCTGGAGTCCACGGGACTCCTACGAGCAGTACTTC.

The CDR3 is CASSLNEGATYEQYF. CDR3 DNA sequence: TGTGCCAGCAGTTTAAATGAGGGGGCAACCTACGAGCAGTACTTC. This sequence joins TRBV27 and TRBJ2-7, with 7 bases aligning to TRBD1. The CDR3 is 15 amino acids. The V gene's germline CDR1 is MNHEY and CDR2 SMNVEV (reference sequence). Germline trimming cut 2 bases from V and 2 bases from J; bases unmatched to any gene: 6.

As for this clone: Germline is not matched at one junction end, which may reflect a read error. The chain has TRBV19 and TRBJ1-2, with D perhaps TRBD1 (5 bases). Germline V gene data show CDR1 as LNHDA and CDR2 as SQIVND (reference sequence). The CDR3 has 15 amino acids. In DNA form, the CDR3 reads TGTGCCAGCAGTATCACAGGAATCCCTAACTATGGCTACACCTTC. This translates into CASSITGIPNYGYTF.

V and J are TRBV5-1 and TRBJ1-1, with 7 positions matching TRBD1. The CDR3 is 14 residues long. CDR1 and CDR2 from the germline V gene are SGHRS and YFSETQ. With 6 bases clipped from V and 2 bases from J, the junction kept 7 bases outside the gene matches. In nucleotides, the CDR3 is TGCGCCAGCATCCGGGACAGCGAAAACACTGAAGCTTTCTTT. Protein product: CASIRDSENTEAFF.

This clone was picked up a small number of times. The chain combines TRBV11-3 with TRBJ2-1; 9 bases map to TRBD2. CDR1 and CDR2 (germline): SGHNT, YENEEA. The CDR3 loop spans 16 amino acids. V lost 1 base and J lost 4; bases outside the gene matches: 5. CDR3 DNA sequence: TGTGCCAGCAGCTTAGGGGGCGGGGGGGGTTACAATGAGCAGTTCTTC. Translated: CASSLGGGGGYNEQFF. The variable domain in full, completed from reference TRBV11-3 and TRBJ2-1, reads EAGVVQSPRYKIIEKKQPVAFWCNPISGHNTLYWYLQNLGQGPELLIRYENEEAVDDSQLPKDRFSAERLKGVDSTLKIQPAELGDSAVYLCASSLGGGGGYNEQFFGPGTRLTVL.

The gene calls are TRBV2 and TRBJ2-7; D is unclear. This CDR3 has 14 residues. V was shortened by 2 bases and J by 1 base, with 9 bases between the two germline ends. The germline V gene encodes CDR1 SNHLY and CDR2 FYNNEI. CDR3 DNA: TGTGCCAGCAGTGAATTTGGGGTTTCCTACGAGCAGTACTTC. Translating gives CASSEFGVSYEQYF.

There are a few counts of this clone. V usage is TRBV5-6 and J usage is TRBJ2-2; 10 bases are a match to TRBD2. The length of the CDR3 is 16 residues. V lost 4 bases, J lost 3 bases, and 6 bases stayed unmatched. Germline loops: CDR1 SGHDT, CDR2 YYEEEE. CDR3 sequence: CASSLLLAGYTGELFF. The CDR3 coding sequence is TGTGCCAGCAGCCTTTTACTAGCGGGGTACACCGGGGAGCTGTTTTTT.

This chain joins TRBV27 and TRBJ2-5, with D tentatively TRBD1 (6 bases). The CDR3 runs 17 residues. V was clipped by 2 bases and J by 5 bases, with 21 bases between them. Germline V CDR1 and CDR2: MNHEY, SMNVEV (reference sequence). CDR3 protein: CASSLVLPRGLSETQYF. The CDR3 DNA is TGTGCCAGCAGTTTAGTGCTTCCCAGGGGATTATCGGAGACCCAGTACTTC.

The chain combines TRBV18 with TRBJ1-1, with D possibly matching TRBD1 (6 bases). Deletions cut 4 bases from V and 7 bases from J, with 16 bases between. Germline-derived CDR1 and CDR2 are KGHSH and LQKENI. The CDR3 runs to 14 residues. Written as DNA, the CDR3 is TGTGCCAGCTCACGGCCAGGGGATTTCAGTGAAGCTTTCTTT. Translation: CASSRPGDFSEAFF.

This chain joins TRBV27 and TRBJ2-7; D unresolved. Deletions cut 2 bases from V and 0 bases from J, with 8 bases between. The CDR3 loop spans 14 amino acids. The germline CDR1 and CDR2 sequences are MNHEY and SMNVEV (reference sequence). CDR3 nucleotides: TGTGCCAGCAGTTTAGTTGCCAACTCCTACGAGCAGTACTTC. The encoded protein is CASSLVANSYEQYF.

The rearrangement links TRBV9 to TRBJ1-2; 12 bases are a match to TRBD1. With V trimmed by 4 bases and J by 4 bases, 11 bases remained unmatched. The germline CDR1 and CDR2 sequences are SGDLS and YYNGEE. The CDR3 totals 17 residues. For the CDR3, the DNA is TGTGCCAGCAGCCACCTCCGGGACAGGGGGCAGAGCTATGGCTACACCTTC. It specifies CASSHLRDRGQSYGYTF. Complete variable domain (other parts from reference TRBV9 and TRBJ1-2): DSGVTQTPKHLITATGQRVTLRCSPRSGDLSVYWYQQSLDQGLQFLIQYYNGEERAKGNILERFSAQQFPDLHSELNLSSLELGDSALYFCASSHLRDRGQSYGYTFGSGTRLTVV.

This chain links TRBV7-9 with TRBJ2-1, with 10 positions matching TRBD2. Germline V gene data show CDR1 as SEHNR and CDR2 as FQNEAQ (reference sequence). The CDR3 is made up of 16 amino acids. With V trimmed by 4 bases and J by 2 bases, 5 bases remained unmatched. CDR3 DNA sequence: TGTGCCAGCAGCTCTCTAGCGGGAGACCCCTACAATGAGCAGTTCTTC. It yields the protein CASSSLAGDPYNEQFF.

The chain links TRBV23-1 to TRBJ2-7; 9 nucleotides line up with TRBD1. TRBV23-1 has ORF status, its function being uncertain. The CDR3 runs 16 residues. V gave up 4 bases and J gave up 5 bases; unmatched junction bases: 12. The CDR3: CASSLPGQGPRNEQYF. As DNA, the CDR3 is TGCGCCAGCAGTCTCCCGGGACAGGGCCCGAGGAACGAGCAGTACTTC.

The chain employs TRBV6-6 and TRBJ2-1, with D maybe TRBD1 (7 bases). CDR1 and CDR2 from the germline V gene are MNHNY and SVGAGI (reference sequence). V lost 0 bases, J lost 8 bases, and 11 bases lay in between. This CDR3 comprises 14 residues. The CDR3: CASSYSAGGYEQFF. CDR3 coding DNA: TGTGCCAGCAGTTACTCGGCAGGGGGGTATGAGCAGTTCTTC.

The CDR3 region is CATSRDRGAVHNEQFF. The CDR3, as DNA: TGTGCCACCAGCAGAGATAGGGGGGCGGTCCACAATGAGCAGTTCTTC. J is TRBJ2-1 and V is TRBV15; tentatively, D is TRBD1 or TRBD2 (6 bases each). Germline V gene sequence: CDR1 LNHNV, CDR2 YYDKDF (reference sequence). Trimming stripped 0 bases from V and 5 bases from J, with 14 bases between. This CDR3 region has 16 residues.

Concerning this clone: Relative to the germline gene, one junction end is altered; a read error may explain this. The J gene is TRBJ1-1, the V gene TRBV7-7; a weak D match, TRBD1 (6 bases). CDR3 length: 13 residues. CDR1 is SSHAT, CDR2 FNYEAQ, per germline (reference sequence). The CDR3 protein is CASSLDRNTEAFF. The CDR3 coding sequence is TGTGCTAGCAGCTTGGACAGGAACACTGAAGCTTTCTTT.